The rows below give T cell receptor beta chains drawn from one sample of a study of cytomegalovirus exposure and HLA in healthy donors. Assay: immunoSEQ multiplex PCR; the TCRdb copy retains only in-frame clones and omits some. The sample contains around 200,000 clones, 75% to 90% of which appear only once. Specimen: PBMCs. The receptors here all came from a boy between 10 and 17 years old in good health and CMV-seronegative. CDR3s include the opening cysteine and the closing phenylalanine or tryptophan. A D gene is named only where the DNA matches it firmly. Not all rows give a size; the values are once, few, many and, for expanded clones, a class.

J: TRBJ2-7; size: -; V: TRBV29-1; D: TRBD1; DNA: TGCAGCGTTGAGAAGTGGGACAGGGGATCCTACGAGCAGTACTTC; CDR3: CSVEKWDRGSYEQYF
J: TRBJ1-2; size: -; V: TRBV7-2; D: TRBD1; DNA: TGTGCCAGCAGCCCATCGGGACAGGGCGTCCATGGCTACACCTTC; CDR3: CASSPSGQGVHGYTF
J: TRBJ2-7; size: -; V: TRBV30; D: TRBD1; DNA: TGTGCCTGGGCAGGAGACAGGGAACGGTACGAGCAGTACTTC; CDR3: CAWAGDRERYEQYF
J: TRBJ2-3; size: few; V: TRBV2; D: TRBD2; DNA: TGTGCCAGCAGTTTACGACACGGGAGGACAGATACGCAGTATTTT; CDR3: CASSLRHGRTDTQYF
J: TRBJ1-1; size: -; V: TRBV5-4; D: -; DNA: TGTGCCAGCAGCCCCGGGGGGGGACACACTGAAGCTTTCTTT; CDR3: CASSPGGGHTEAFF
J: TRBJ1-2; size: -; V: TRBV7-9; D: TRBD1; DNA: TGTGCCAGCAGTTACTGGACAGGCCCGAACTATGGCTACACCTTC; CDR3: CASSYWTGPNYGYTF
J: TRBJ2-1; size: -; V: TRBV11-2; D: -; DNA: TGTGCCAGCAGCTTAGTAAGGCCCCGGGGCAATGAGCAGTTCTTC; CDR3: CASSLVRPRGNEQFF
J: TRBJ1-5; size: -; V: TRBV27; D: -; DNA: TGTGCCAGCAGTTTATACGGGGTCAATCAGCCCCAGCATTTT; CDR3: CASSLYGVNQPQHF
J: TRBJ1-2; size: -; V: TRBV19; D: -; DNA: TGTGCCAGTAGTATAATCACCGGGGGAGGCGTCTATGGCTACACCTTC; CDR3: CASSIITGGGVYGYTF
J: TRBJ2-7; size: once; V: TRBV6-1; D: TRBD1; DNA: TGTGCCAGCAGTGAAGCTCTCGGGACAGGGAACGAGCAGTACTTC; CDR3: CASSEALGTGNEQYF
J: TRBJ2-3; size: -; V: TRBV11-1; D: -; DNA: TGTGCCAGCAGCTTACGGCGGATGACTAGCACAGATACGCAGTATTTT; CDR3: CASSLRRMTSTDTQYF
J: TRBJ2-1; size: few; V: TRBV6-4; D: TRBD2; DNA: TGTGCCAGCAGTGACTCGTTTGGCGGGAGGATCTACAATGAGCAGTTCTTC; CDR3: CASSDSFGGRIYNEQFF
J: TRBJ2-6; size: -; V: TRBV11-3; D: -; DNA: TGTGCCAGCAGCTTCGGAGACAGTTACTCTGGGGCCAACGTCCTGACTTTC; CDR3: CASSFGDSYSGANVLTF
J: TRBJ2-3; size: -; V: TRBV9; D: -; DNA: TGTGCCAGCAGCGGGTCGTCTCTAGGCACAGATACGCAGTATTTT; CDR3: CASSGSSLGTDTQYF
J: TRBJ1-1; size: few; V: TRBV7-3; D: -; DNA: TGTGCCAGCAGGAGGCAGGGGAGCACTGAAGCTTTCTTT; CDR3: CASRRQGSTEAFF
J: TRBJ1-2; size: -; V: TRBV7-9; D: -; DNA: TGTTCCAGCAGGATTACAGGGCCCAGCCTTAACTATGGCTACACCTTC; CDR3: CSSRITGPSLNYGYTF